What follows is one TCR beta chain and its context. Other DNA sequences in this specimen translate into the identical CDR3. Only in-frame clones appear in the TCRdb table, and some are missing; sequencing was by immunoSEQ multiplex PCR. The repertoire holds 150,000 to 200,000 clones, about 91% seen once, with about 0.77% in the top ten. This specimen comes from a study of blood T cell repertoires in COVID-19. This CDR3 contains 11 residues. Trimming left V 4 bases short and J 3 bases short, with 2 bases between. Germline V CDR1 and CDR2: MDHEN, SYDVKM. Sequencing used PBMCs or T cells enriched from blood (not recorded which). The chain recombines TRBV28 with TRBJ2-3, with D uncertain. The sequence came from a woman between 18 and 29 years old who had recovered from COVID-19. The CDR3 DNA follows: TGTGCCAGCAGTTCAACAGATACGCAGTATTTT. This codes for CASSSTDTQYF.